The subject of this entry is one T cell receptor beta chain. Its antigen is not known. The PCR was carried out with 60 Vbeta primers and 13 Jbeta primers. The data were produced by immunoSEQ multiplex PCR, yet TCRdb's version contains in-frame clones alone and is incomplete. In the table there are roughly 77,000 clones, about 9.5% of which are singletons. These data come from a study of cytomegalovirus exposure and HLA in healthy donors. Findings of the study overall: It was approximately 150 TCR beta chains that were listed as cytomegalovirus-associated.

This CDR3 has 11 amino acids. Germline V CDR1 and CDR2: DFQATT, SNEGSKA (reference sequence). Trimming pared 8 bases from V and 0 bases from J, leaving 7 bases between. This receptor was identified in a man in his sixties in good health and CMV-seropositive. The sequenced sample consisted of PBMCs. This chain uses TRBV20-1 with TRBJ2-5; D might be TRBD1 (5 bases). CDR3 in amino acids: CSPGYQETQYF. DNA for the CDR3: TGCAGTCCAGGGTACCAAGAGACCCAGTACTTC.